These 28 T cell receptor beta chains were sequenced from one sample in a study of technical replicates of blood from a handful of donors. Clones were read by immunoSEQ multiplex PCR, and TCRdb kept only the in-frame ones, dropping some. The table includes about 81,000 clones, roughly 95% detected once. The sequenced material came from T cells isolated from PBMCs. The receptor source for this set is a human donor in good health.

The V call is TRBV27, the J call TRBJ1-1; D is unclear. The germline V gene encodes CDR1 MNHEY and CDR2 SMNVEV (reference sequence). V lost 7 bases and J lost 3, with 18 bases in between. The CDR3 loop spans 15 amino acids. CDR3 residues: CASNVIYASDTEAFF. In DNA, the CDR3 is TGTGCCAGCAACGTGATATACGCCTCGGACACTGAAGCTTTCTTT.

The rearrangement uses TRBV9 and TRBJ1-4; 7 nucleotides line up with TRBD1. The CDR3 length is 17 residues. CDR1 SGDLS and CDR2 YYNGEE come from the germline V gene. The V and J ends lost 4 bases and 3 bases, in that order; junction bases with no gene match: 12. The CDR3, as DNA: TGTGCCAGCAGCACGCGACAGGGAGAGGGAGCTAATGAAAAACTGTTTTTT. Translated, it gives CASSTRQGEGANEKLFF. Together with reference TRBV9 and TRBJ1-4, the CDR3 gives the full variable domain: DSGVTQTPKHLITATGQRVTLRCSPRSGDLSVYWYQQSLDQGLQFLIQYYNGEERAKGNILERFSAQQFPDLHSELNLSSLELGDSALYFCASSTRQGEGANEKLFFGSGTQLSVL.

Turning to this clone: A junction end diverges from the germline sequence, so it may reflect a read error. CDR3 in amino acids: CASSLEAGQGYGYTF. The CDR3 coding sequence is TGTGCCAGCAGCCTAGAGGCGGGACAGGGCTATGGCTACACCTTC. The chain employs TRBV11-3 and TRBJ1-2; 9 bases are a match to TRBD1. The germline V gene has CDR1 SGHNT and CDR2 YENEEA. This CDR3 spans 15 amino acids.

This clone was detected once. The chain links TRBV5-5 to TRBJ2-4; TRBD2 might be the D (6 bases). CDR1 SGHKS and CDR2 YYEKEE come from the germline V gene (reference sequence). Trimming took off 4 bases at V and 5 bases at J, with 13 bases between the two ends. This CDR3 is built from 14 residues. CDR3 region: CASSALEGQNIQYF. CDR3 coding DNA: TGTGCCAGCAGCGCTTTGGAGGGCCAAAACATTCAGTACTTC.

The chain links TRBV28 to TRBJ1-1; possible D gene TRBD1, 6 bases. The CDR3 runs 14 residues. Deletions cut 7 bases from V and 3 bases from J, with 15 bases between. Germline CDR1 is MDHEN and CDR2 is SYDVKM. In DNA, the CDR3 is TGTGCCAGCAAGGGCCCGGACAGCCACACTGAAGCTTTCTTT. This gives the protein CASKGPDSHTEAFF.

V usage is TRBV29-1 and J usage is TRBJ2-7, with D perhaps matching TRBD2 (5 bases). V dropped 4 bases and J dropped 0 bases, with 13 bases sitting between them. The V gene's germline CDR1 is SQVTM and CDR2 ANQGSEA. The CDR3 contains 14 residues. For the CDR3, the DNA is TGCAGCGTTGGTCCGAGCGGATACTCCTACGAGCAGTACTTC. It yields the protein CSVGPSGYSYEQYF.

The V and J genes are TRBV29-1 and TRBJ2-3, with D perhaps matching TRBD1 (6 bases). The CDR3 loop spans 13 amino acids. Germline V gene lookup returns CDR1 SQVTM and CDR2 ANQGSEA. Trimming took 6 bases from V and 0 from J, leaving 10 bases between them. CDR3 in DNA: TGCAGCGTGAGACAGGCTAGCACAGATACGCAGTATTTT. It is translated as CSVRQASTDTQYF.

The V and J genes are TRBV18 and TRBJ1-1; D gene unclear. Germline V gene lookup returns CDR1 KGHSH and CDR2 LQKENI. With 3 bases removed from V and 0 bases from J, the gap between germline ends came to 8 bases. The CDR3 length is 14 residues. The CDR3 protein is CASSPQDLNTEAFF. In DNA, the CDR3 is TGTGCCAGCTCACCTCAGGATTTGAACACTGAAGCTTTCTTT. The whole variable domain, filled in from reference TRBV18 and TRBJ1-1, reads NAGVMQNPRHLVRRRGQEARLRCSPMKGHSHVYWYRQLPEEGLKFMVYLQKENIIDESGMPKERFSAEFPKEGPSILRIQQVVRGDSAAYFCASSPQDLNTEAFFGQGTRLTVV.

J is TRBJ1-2 and V is TRBV27, with 7 bases that match TRBD1. Germline V CDR1 and CDR2: MNHEY, SMNVEV (reference sequence). The CDR3 length is 15 residues. The J segment lost 0 bases and the V segment lost 7 bases, leaving 8 bases of the junction unmatched. The CDR3 DNA is TGTGCCAGCAAGGGGGACAGCGAAGCTAACTATGGCTACACCTTC. Translated: CASKGDSEANYGYTF.

The V and J genes are TRBV2 and TRBJ1-4; TRBD1 is a possible D gene (5 bases). The V gene lost 8 bases and the J gene lost 4 bases, with 17 bases spanning the gap. Per the germline V gene, CDR1 is SNHLY and CDR2 is FYNNEI. The CDR3 extends over 15 amino acids. CDR3 DNA sequence: TGTGCCAGCCTCAGGCTAGACAGCAGTAATGAAAAACTGTTTTTT. Protein: CASLRLDSSNEKLFF. Drawing the rest from reference TRBV2 and TRBJ1-4, the complete variable domain is EPEVTQTPSHQVTQMGQEVILRCVPISNHLYFYWYRQILGQKVEFLVSFYNNEISEKSEIFDDQFSVERPDGSNFTLKIRSTKLEDSAMYFCASLRLDSSNEKLFFGSGTQLSVL.

This chain links TRBV5-1 with TRBJ2-5; 8 nucleotides align to TRBD1. Germline-derived CDR1 and CDR2 are SGHRS and YFSETQ. The CDR3 sequence is 13 residues long. Trimming at V came to 4 bases and at J to 10 bases, leaving 9 bases not matched to a gene. The CDR3 sequence: CASSQQGGMDQYF. The CDR3, as DNA: TGCGCCAGCAGCCAACAGGGGGGAATGGACCAGTACTTC.

V and J are TRBV29-1 and TRBJ1-5; 10 bases map to TRBD1. This CDR3 contains 13 residues. The germline gives CDR1 SQVTM, CDR2 ANQGSEA. V was pared by 7 bases and J by 5 bases, with 5 bases of the junction left unmatched. The CDR3 protein is CSGGQGRDQPQHF. The CDR3 region has the DNA TGCAGCGGGGGACAGGGGAGAGATCAGCCCCAGCATTTT.

The chain links TRBV7-8 to TRBJ2-3; TRBD2 matches 11 bases. The CDR3 loop spans 17 amino acids. Losses at the gene ends were 5 bases for V and 5 bases for J; bases not matched to a gene: 12. Germline V CDR1 and CDR2: SGHVS, FQNEAQ. The CDR3 DNA is TGTGCCAGCAGCACCTTCCTAGCGGGAGGTTTTTTAGATACGCAGTATTTT. Encoded protein: CASSTFLAGGFLDTQYF. Using reference TRBV7-8 and TRBJ2-3 for the parts outside the CDR3, the full variable domain is GAGVSQSPRYKVAKRGQDVALRCDPISGHVSLFWYQQALGQGPEFLTYFQNEAQLDKSGLPSDRFFAERPEGSVSTLKIQRTQQEDSAVYLCASSTFLAGGFLDTQYFGPGTRLTVL.

CDR3 DNA sequence: TGTGCCAGCAGCCAAGAGGAGGCAGCTAACTATGGCTACACCTTC. Its translation: CASSQEEAANYGYTF. The chain joins TRBV4-2 to TRBJ1-2; D remains ambiguous. The CDR3 is made up of 15 amino acids. The germline V gene has CDR1 LGHNA and CDR2 YNFKEQ. V was clipped by 0 bases and J by 0 bases, with 8 bases between them.

This chain links TRBV5-8 with TRBJ1-5, with 7 bases that match TRBD1. CDR3 length equals 13 residues. Per germline, CDR1 SGHTS and CDR2 YDEGEE. V trimming: 8 bases; J trimming: 5 bases; junction bases outside the gene matches: 7. The CDR3 bases are TGTGCCAGTAGGACAGGAGAAGATCAGCCCCAGCATTTT. This translates into CASRTGEDQPQHF.

The rearrangement joins TRBV16 to TRBJ2-3; D perhaps matches TRBD1 (6 bases). The CDR3 consists of 15 residues. With 3 bases removed from V and 3 bases from J, the gap between germline ends came to 13 bases. Germline CDR1 KGHSY, CDR2 FQNENV. In DNA, the CDR3 is TGTGCCAGCAGCCAGGTCGGAACAGGGACAGATACGCAGTATTTT. Residues: CASSQVGTGTDTQYF.

This chain connects TRBV9 to TRBJ1-2; D unresolved. The CDR3 length is 15 residues. V lost 0 bases and J 8 bases, leaving 17 bases between the germline ends. The germline gives CDR1 SGDLS, CDR2 YYNGEE. The chain's CDR3 is CASSVGLGSGLGYTF. The CDR3 nucleotides read TGTGCCAGCAGCGTAGGGCTGGGGAGTGGATTAGGCTACACCTTC.

Written as DNA, the CDR3 is TGCGCCAGCAGCCAATCCCAGGACAGCATCATCTACGAGCAGTACTTC. This gives the protein CASSQSQDSIIYEQYF. The chain joins TRBV4-3 to TRBJ2-7, with a possible D match to TRBD1 (6 bases). The CDR3 loop spans 16 amino acids. The V end lost 2 bases, the J end lost 3 bases, and 17 bases lay between the germline ends. Germline V gene sequence: CDR1 LGHNA, CDR2 YSLEER.

The J gene is TRBJ2-7, the V gene TRBV10-3; possible D gene TRBD1, 6 bases. The ends were cut back, 6 bases at V and 0 bases at J, with 18 bases in the middle. CDR1 is ENHRY, CDR2 SYGVKD, per germline. The CDR3 is 16 amino acids. CDR3: CAIRGTGLGNSYEQYF. The CDR3 DNA follows: TGTGCCATCAGGGGCACAGGGTTGGGGAACTCCTACGAGCAGTACTTC.

This chain joins TRBV30 and TRBJ2-7, with 7 bases aligning to TRBD1. V lost 7 bases, J lost 3 bases, and 3 bases stayed unmatched. Germline V lookup: CDR1 GTSNPN, CDR2 SVGIG (reference sequence). This CDR3 comprises 11 residues. The CDR3 region is CASHRGYEQYF. The CDR3 DNA follows: TGTGCCTCACACAGGGGCTACGAGCAGTACTTC.

V gene TRBV28 combines with J gene TRBJ2-3; the match to TRBD1 covers 8 bases. CDR3 length: 16 amino acids. Germline-derived CDR1 and CDR2 are MDHEN and SYDVKM. The junction had 5 bases not matched to a gene; V was cut back by 1 base and J by 2 bases. CDR3 coding DNA: TGTGCCAGCAGTTTATCCTTGGACAGGGCCACAGATACGCAGTATTTT. It codes for CASSLSLDRATDTQYF.

The chain carries TRBV28 and TRBJ1-1, with D possibly being TRBD1 (5 bases). V lost 3 bases, J lost 4 bases, and 9 bases lay in between. This CDR3 comprises 13 residues. In germline, CDR1 is MDHEN, CDR2 SYDVKM. The CDR3 coding sequence is TGTGCCAGCAGTTTGGGCAGGGTCACTGAAGCTTTCTTT. Translated, it gives CASSLGRVTEAFF.

The rearrangement joins TRBV30 to TRBJ2-7, with a tentative D call TRBD1 (6 bases). This CDR3 spans 14 amino acids. Germline V lookup: CDR1 GTSNPN, CDR2 SVGIG (reference sequence). The V end was cut by 1 base, the J end by 5 bases, with 15 bases between. DNA for the CDR3: TGTGCCTGGAGTGGGATAGGGGGTGAGGACGAGCAGTACTTC. This sequence encodes CAWSGIGGEDEQYF.

In its sample, this clone was seen a few times. The V gene is TRBV9, the J gene TRBJ2-1; the D is unclear. Germline V lookup: CDR1 SGDLS, CDR2 YYNGEE. The CDR3 totals 14 residues. The V end was cut by 0 bases, the J end by 0 bases, with 4 bases between. The CDR3 region is CASSVAGSYNEQFF. The CDR3 DNA follows: TGTGCCAGCAGCGTAGCCGGCTCCTACAATGAGCAGTTCTTC.

This chain links TRBV2 with TRBJ2-7; 7 bases match TRBD2. Germline V gene lookup returns CDR1 SNHLY and CDR2 FYNNEI. V dropped 8 bases and J dropped 3; count of bases not matched to a gene: 4. The CDR3 runs to 12 residues. The CDR3 reads CASGRALYEQYF. The DNA for the CDR3 is TGTGCCAGCGGGAGGGCACTCTACGAGCAGTACTTC. Combining the CDR3 with reference TRBV2 and TRBJ2-7 gives the whole variable domain EPEVTQTPSHQVTQMGQEVILRCVPISNHLYFYWYRQILGQKVEFLVSFYNNEISEKSEIFDDQFSVERPDGSNFTLKIRSTKLEDSAMYFCASGRALYEQYFGPGTRLTVT.

CDR3 protein: CATSVDRNSGNTIYF. CDR3 nucleotide sequence: TGTGCCACCAGCGTCGACAGGAACTCTGGAAACACCATATATTTT. J is TRBJ1-3 and V is TRBV15, with D possibly TRBD1 on 6 matching bases. The CDR3 covers 15 residues. Germline-derived CDR1 and CDR2 are LNHNV and YYDKDF (reference sequence). V gave up 5 bases and J gave up 0 bases, with 11 bases separating them.

The chain couples TRBV11-2 to TRBJ2-1; 7 bases map to TRBD2. This CDR3 has 14 amino acids. The trim removed 5 bases at V and 4 bases at J, leaving 5 bases unmatched. Germline CDR1 is SGHAT and CDR2 is FQNNGV. CDR3 sequence reads: CASSPTSSYNEQFF. For the CDR3, the DNA is TGTGCCAGCAGCCCGACTAGCTCTTACAATGAGCAGTTCTTC.

V gene TRBV10-3 combines with J gene TRBJ1-1, with 8 bases aligning to TRBD1. J lost 1 base, V lost 9 bases, and 1 base had no gene match. Germline CDR1 reads ENHRY; CDR2 reads SYGVKD. The CDR3 is 12 amino acids. CDR3 coding DNA: TGTGCCATTACAGGGGGGAACACTGAAGCTTTCTTT. It specifies CAITGGNTEAFF.